A selection of T cell receptor beta chains follows, all from one sample in a study of Graves' ophthalmopathy and Graves' hyperthyroidism. MiXCR was run by TCRdb on the multiplex PCR reads, yielding one entry per CDR3 protein. Of about 590,000 distinct CDR3 sequences listed, roughly 39% are singletons. Material for sequencing was peripheral blood or thyroid tissue (not recorded which). The receptors here all came from an adult man with Graves' hyperthyroidism. Both conserved end residues are part of each CDR3. The order of the fields is D gene, J gene, clone size, V gene, CDR3 DNA, CDR3 protein. A D gene is named only where the DNA matches it firmly. The size field is filled for only some rows; it gives once, few, many or a size class.

D gene: -
J gene: TRBJ2-7
clone size: -
V gene: TRBV12-3/TRBV12-4
CDR3 DNA: TGTGTTAGTGGTTTGGTAGATCACTACGAGCAGTACTTC
CDR3 protein: CVSGLVDHYEQYF

D gene: -
J gene: TRBJ1-2
clone size: many
V gene: TRBV5-1
CDR3 DNA: TGCGCCAGCAGCTTGGAGGCGGGGAACTATGGCTACACCTTC
CDR3 protein: CASSLEAGNYGYTF

D gene: -
J gene: TRBJ1-1
clone size: many
V gene: TRBV3-1
CDR3 DNA: TGTGCCAGCAGCCAAGATTGGGCTGAAGCTTTCTTT
CDR3 protein: CASSQDWAEAFF

D gene: -
J gene: TRBJ2-7
clone size: few
V gene: TRBV28
CDR3 DNA: TGTGCCAGCAGCACCCCCGTCTCCTACGAGCAGTACTTC
CDR3 protein: CASSTPVSYEQYF

D gene: TRBD1
J gene: TRBJ1-5
clone size: many
V gene: TRBV12-3/TRBV12-4
CDR3 DNA: TGTGCCAGCAGTTCCTTGGACAGGGGCAATCAGCCCCAGCATTTT
CDR3 protein: CASSSLDRGNQPQHF

D gene: TRBD1
J gene: TRBJ2-7
clone size: -
V gene: TRBV29-1
CDR3 DNA: TGCAGCCGCCGGACAGGGGGGTTCTACGAGCAGTACTTC
CDR3 protein: CSRRTGGFYEQYF

D gene: -
J gene: TRBJ1-1
clone size: many
V gene: TRBV12-3/TRBV12-4
CDR3 DNA: TGTGCCAGCAGTTTAGTCCAGGGAGGTGAAGCTTTCTTT
CDR3 protein: CASSLVQGGEAFF

D gene: TRBD1
J gene: TRBJ2-3
clone size: -
V gene: TRBV24-1
CDR3 DNA: TGTGCCACCAGTGAGACAGGGAGCCTATATACGCAGTATTTT
CDR3 protein: CATSETGSLYTQYF

D gene: TRBD2
J gene: TRBJ2-2
clone size: -
V gene: TRBV9
CDR3 DNA: TGTGCCAGCAGCGCCGGGGAGGGAACCGGGGAGCTGTTTTTT
CDR3 protein: CASSAGEGTGELFF

D gene: -
J gene: TRBJ2-6
clone size: -
V gene: TRBV19
CDR3 DNA: TGTGCCAGTAGCTATGGGGACTCTGGGGCCAACGTCCTGACTTTC
CDR3 protein: CASSYGDSGANVLTF

D gene: -
J gene: TRBJ2-5
clone size: -
V gene: TRBV25-1
CDR3 DNA: TGTGCCAGCACTGAACGGGGGGCCGCGGAGGAGACCCAGTACTTC
CDR3 protein: CASTERGAAEETQYF

D gene: -
J gene: TRBJ2-7
clone size: many
V gene: TRBV12-3/TRBV12-4
CDR3 DNA: TGTGCCAGCAGGTCACTCGGTGATTACGAGCAGTACTTC
CDR3 protein: CASRSLGDYEQYF

D gene: TRBD1
J gene: TRBJ1-5
clone size: -
V gene: TRBV15
CDR3 DNA: TGTGCCACCGGGGAGGACAGGGACCACCCCCCCCAGCATTTT
CDR3 protein: CATGEDRDHPPQHF

D gene: TRBD1
J gene: TRBJ2-2
clone size: -
V gene: TRBV20-1
CDR3 DNA: TGCAGTGCTACAGGACAGGGGAACACCGGGGAGCTGTTTTTT
CDR3 protein: CSATGQGNTGELFF